This T cell receptor (beta chain) was recorded in a study of shared clonotypes between healthy human individuals. As originally analysed: From ImmunoSEQ came sequences covering only the junction and carrying no quality scores, so filtering differed. Repertoires were generated with immunoSEQ multiplex PCR, while TCRdb's copy carries only in-frame clones and drops some. From that table come the V and J calls and clone size; the DNA was used to work out D and trimming. The table shows 2,100,000 or so clones, with approximately 96% occurring only once. Findings and caveats of the study: Generally, estimated richness proved larger in naive subsets than it did in memory subsets. The sharing of 4.5% to 5.5% of naive CD4 clonotypes was seen across a handful of donors.

The CDR3 is made up of 12 amino acids. Germline V gene lookup returns CDR1 SNHLY and CDR2 FYNNEI. A word on this clone: The antigen is unknown. At one of its ends the junction is not consistent with the germline gene, which may arise from a read error.

The chain links TRBV2 to TRBJ1-2, with D maybe TRBD1 (5 bases). The sequence came from a man younger than 35 in good health. Sequenced: naive CD4+ T cells sorted from blood. Subset meaning: CD45RA+ positively selected. The CDR3: CASSRDRDGYAF. CDR3 in DNA: TGTGCCAGCAGTCGCGACAGAGATGGCTACGCCTTC. Combining the CDR3 with reference TRBV2 and TRBJ1-2 gives the whole variable domain EPEVTQTPSHQVTQMGQEVILRCVPISNHLYFYWYRQILGQKVEFLVSFYNNEISEKSEIFDDQFSVERPDGSNFTLKIRSTKLEDSAMYFCASSRDRDGYAFGSGTRLTVV.